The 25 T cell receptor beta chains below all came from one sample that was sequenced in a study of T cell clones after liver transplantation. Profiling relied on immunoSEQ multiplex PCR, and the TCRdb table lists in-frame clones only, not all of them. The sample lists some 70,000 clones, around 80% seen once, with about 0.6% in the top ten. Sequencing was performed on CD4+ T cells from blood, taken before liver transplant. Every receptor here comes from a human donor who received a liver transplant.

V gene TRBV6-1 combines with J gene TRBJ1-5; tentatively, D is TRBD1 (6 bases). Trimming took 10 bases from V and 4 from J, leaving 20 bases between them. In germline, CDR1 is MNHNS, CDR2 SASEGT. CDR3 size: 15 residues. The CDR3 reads CATSRDNGSNQPQHF. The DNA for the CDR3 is TGTGCCACCTCCCGGGACAACGGATCGAATCAGCCCCAGCATTTT.

The CDR3 coding sequence is TGTGCCAGCTCACCACTTCGGACAGGGGATGGTGAAGCTTTCTTT. This gives the protein CASSPLRTGDGEAFF. The chain joins TRBV18 to TRBJ1-1; TRBD1 aligns across 9 bases. Trimming cost V 1 base and J 7 bases; bases outside gene matches: 7. The length of the CDR3 is 15 residues. Germline CDR1 is KGHSH and CDR2 is LQKENI.

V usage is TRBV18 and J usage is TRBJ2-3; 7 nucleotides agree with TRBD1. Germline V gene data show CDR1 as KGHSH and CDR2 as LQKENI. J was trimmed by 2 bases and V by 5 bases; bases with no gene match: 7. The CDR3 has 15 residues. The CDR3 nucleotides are TGTGCCAGCTCATCGGGACAGACCTACACAGATACGCAGTATTTT. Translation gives CASSSGQTYTDTQYF. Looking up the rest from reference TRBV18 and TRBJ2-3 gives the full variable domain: NAGVMQNPRHLVRRRGQEARLRCSPMKGHSHVYWYRQLPEEGLKFMVYLQKENIIDESGMPKERFSAEFPKEGPSILRIQQVVRGDSAAYFCASSSGQTYTDTQYFGPGTRLTVL.

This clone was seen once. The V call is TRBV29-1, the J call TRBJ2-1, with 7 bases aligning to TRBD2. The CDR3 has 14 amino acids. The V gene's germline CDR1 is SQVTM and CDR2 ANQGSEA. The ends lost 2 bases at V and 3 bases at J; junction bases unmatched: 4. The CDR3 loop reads CSVELAESYNEQFF. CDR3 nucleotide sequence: TGCAGCGTTGAACTAGCGGAAAGCTACAATGAGCAGTTCTTC.

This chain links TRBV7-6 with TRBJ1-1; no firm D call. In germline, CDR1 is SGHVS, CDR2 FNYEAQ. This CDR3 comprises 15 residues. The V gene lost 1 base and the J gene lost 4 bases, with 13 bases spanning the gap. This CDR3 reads CASSLESIQGTEAFF. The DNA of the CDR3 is TGTGCCAGCAGCTTAGAGTCGATCCAAGGCACTGAAGCTTTCTTT.

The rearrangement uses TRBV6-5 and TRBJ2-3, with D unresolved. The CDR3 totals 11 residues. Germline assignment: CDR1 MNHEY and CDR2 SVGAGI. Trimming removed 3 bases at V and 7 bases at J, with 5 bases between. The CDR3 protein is CASSYSNTQYF. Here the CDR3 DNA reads TGTGCCAGCAGTTATTCGAATACGCAGTATTTT.

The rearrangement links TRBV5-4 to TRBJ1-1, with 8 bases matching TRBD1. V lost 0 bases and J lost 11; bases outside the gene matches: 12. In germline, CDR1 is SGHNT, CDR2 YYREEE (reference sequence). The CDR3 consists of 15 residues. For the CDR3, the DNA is TGTGCCAGCAGCTTGGCGGGGGGACAGGCCGATCTGGCTTTCTTT. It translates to CASSLAGGQADLAFF.

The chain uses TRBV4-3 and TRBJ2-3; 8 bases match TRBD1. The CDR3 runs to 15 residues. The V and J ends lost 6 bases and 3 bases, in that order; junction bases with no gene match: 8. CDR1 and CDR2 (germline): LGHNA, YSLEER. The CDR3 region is CASSLGRQGTDTQYF. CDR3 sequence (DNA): TGCGCCAGCAGTTTAGGTCGACAGGGGACAGATACGCAGTATTTT.

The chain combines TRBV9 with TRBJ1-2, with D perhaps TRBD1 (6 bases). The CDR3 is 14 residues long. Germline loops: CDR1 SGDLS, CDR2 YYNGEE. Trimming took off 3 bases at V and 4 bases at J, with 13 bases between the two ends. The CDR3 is CASSALQGGYGYTF. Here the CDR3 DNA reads TGTGCCAGCAGCGCCCTACAGGGCGGCTATGGCTACACCTTC.

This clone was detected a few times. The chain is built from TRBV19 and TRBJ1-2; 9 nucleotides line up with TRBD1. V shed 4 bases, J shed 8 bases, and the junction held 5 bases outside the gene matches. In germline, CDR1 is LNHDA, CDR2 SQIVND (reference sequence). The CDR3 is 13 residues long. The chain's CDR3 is CASSTHRGLGYTF. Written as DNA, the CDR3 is TGTGCCAGTAGTACCCACAGGGGGCTCGGCTACACCTTC.

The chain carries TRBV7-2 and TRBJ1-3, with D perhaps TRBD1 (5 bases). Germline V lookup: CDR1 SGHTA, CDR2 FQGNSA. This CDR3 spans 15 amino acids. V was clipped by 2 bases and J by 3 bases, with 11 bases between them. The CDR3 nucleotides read TGTGCCAGCAGCTTAATAACAGGCCGTGGAAACACCATATATTTT. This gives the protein CASSLITGRGNTIYF.

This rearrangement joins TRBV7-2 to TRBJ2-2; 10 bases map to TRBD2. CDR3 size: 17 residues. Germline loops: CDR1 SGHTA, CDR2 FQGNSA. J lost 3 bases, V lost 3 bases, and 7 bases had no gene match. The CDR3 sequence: CASSFKLAGGDTGELFF. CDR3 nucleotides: TGTGCCAGCAGCTTTAAGTTAGCGGGAGGTGACACCGGGGAGCTGTTTTTT.

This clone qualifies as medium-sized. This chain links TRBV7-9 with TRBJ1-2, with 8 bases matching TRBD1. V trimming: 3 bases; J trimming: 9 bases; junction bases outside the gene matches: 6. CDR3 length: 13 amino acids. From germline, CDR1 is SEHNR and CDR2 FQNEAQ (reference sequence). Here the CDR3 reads CASSFQGAQSYTF. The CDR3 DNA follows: TGTGCCAGCAGCTTCCAGGGGGCGCAAAGCTACACCTTC.

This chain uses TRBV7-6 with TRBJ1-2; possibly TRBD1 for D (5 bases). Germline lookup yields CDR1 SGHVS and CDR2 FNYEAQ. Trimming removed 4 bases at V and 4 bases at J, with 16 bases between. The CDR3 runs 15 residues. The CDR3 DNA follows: TGTGCCAGCAGCTCCCGCGTAGGGGACGTCTATGGCTACACCTTC. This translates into CASSSRVGDVYGYTF.

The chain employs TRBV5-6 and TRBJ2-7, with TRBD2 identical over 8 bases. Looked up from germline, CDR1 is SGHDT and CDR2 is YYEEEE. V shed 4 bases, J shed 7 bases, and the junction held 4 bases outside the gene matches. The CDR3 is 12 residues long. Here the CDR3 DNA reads TGTGCCAGCAGCCGGGGGGGACGTGAGCAGTACTTC. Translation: CASSRGGREQYF.

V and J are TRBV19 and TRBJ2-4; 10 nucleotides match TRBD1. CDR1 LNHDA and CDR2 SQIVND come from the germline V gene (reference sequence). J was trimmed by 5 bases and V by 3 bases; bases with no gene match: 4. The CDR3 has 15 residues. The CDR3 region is CASSMEGQGQNIQYF. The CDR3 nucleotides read TGTGCCAGTAGTATGGAGGGACAGGGGCAAAACATTCAGTACTTC.

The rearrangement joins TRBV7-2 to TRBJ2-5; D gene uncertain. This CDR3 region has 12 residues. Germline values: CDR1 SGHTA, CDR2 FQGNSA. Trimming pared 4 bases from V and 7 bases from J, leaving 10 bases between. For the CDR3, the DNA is TGTGCCAGCAGCTCCTACTTGGGGACCCAGTACTTC. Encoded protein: CASSSYLGTQYF.

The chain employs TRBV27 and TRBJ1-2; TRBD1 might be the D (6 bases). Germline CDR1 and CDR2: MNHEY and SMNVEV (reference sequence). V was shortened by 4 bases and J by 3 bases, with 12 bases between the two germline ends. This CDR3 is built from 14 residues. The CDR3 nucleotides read TGTGCCAGCAGTTCCTCGACAGGACACTATGGCTACACCTTC. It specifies CASSSSTGHYGYTF.

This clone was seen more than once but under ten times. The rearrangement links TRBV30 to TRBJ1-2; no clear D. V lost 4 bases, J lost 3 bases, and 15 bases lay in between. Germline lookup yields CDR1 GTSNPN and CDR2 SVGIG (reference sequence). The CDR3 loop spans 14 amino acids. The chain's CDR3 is CAWKRDRYDYGYTF. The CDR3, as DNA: TGTGCCTGGAAAAGGGATCGTTACGACTATGGCTACACCTTC.

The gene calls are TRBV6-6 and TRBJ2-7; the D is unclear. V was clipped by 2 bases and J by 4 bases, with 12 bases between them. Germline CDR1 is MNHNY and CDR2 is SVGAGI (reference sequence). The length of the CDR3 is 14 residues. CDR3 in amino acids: CASSYVRSRYEQYF. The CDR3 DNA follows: TGTGCCAGCAGTTACGTCCGATCCCGGTACGAGCAGTACTTC.

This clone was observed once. The CDR3 bases are TGCGCCAGCAGCCAAGGGCCTATCCGCCGCTCCTACAATGAGCAGTTCTTC. Amino acids: CASSQGPIRRSYNEQFF. This chain connects TRBV4-1 to TRBJ2-1; D remains unclear. V lost 1 base and J lost 0, with 13 bases in between. Germline CDR1 and CDR2: MGHRA and YSYEKL. The length of the CDR3 is 17 residues.

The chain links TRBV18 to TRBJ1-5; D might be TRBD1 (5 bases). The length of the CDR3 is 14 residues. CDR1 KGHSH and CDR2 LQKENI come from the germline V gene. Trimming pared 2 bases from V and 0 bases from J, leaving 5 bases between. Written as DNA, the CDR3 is TGTGCCAGCTCACCAGACAGTAGCAATCAGCCCCAGCATTTT. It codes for CASSPDSSNQPQHF.

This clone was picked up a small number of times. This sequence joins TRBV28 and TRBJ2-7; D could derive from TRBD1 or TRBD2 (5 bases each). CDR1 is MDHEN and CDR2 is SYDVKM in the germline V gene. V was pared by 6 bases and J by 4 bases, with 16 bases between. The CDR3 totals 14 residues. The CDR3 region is CASRSPGREYEQYF. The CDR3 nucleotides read TGTGCCAGCAGGTCCCCGGGCAGGGAGTACGAGCAGTACTTC.

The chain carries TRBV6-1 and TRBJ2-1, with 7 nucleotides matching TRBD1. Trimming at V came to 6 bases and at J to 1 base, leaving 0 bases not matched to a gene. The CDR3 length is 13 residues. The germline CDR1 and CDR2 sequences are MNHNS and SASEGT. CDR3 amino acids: CASRQGSYNEQFF. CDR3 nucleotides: TGTGCCAGCAGACAGGGGTCCTACAATGAGCAGTTCTTC.

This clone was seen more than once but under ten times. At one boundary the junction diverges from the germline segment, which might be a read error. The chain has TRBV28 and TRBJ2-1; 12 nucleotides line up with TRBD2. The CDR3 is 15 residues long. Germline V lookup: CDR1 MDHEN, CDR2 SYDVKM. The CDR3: CASSLAPGLAGKRVF. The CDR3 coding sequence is TGTGCCAGCAGTTTAGCCCCCGGACTAGCGGGAAAACGAGTCTTC.